The 23 T cell receptor beta chains reported below all come from one sample, sequenced in a study of T-cell memory formation after mild COVID-19. A single record per CDR3 protein comes from TCRdb applying MiXCR to the 5' RACE reads. This table has 290,000 or so distinct CDR3 sequences, less than 20% appearing once. The sample consisted of PBMCs or a T cell subset sorted from them (not recorded which). These receptors all stem from a man younger than 35 who had mild COVID-19 (a few samples of this study predate the infection). Cell type and time point are not known.

This chain links TRBV15 with TRBJ1-2, with D maybe TRBD1 (6 bases). CDR3 length equals 15 residues. Trimming took 4 bases from V and 4 from J, leaving 16 bases between them. Germline V lookup: CDR1 LNHNV, CDR2 YYDKDF (reference sequence). The CDR3, as DNA: TGTGCCACCAGCAAAAGACAGGCGGAACTCTATGGCTACACCTTC. Protein sequence: CATSKRQAELYGYTF.

This clonotype turned up a few times. The V and J genes are TRBV19 and TRBJ1-6; TRBD1 aligns across 7 bases. Trimming at V came to 8 bases and at J to 10 bases, leaving 8 bases not matched to a gene. There are 13 residues in the CDR3. From germline, CDR1 is LNHDA and CDR2 SQIVND (reference sequence). The CDR3 DNA reads as TGTGCCAGTTCGCGACAGGGAAGATCACCCCTCCACTTT. Protein: CASSRQGRSPLHF.

CDR3 DNA sequence: TGTGCCAGCAGTCCTAGTGGGGCCCGTGGCTACACCTTC. Its translation is CASSPSGARGYTF. V gene TRBV6-2 or TRBV6-3 combines with J gene TRBJ1-2; perhaps TRBD1 as D (5 bases). V was pared by 5 bases and J by 7 bases, with 14 bases between. Germline loops: CDR1 MNHEY, CDR2 SVGEGT. The CDR3 has 13 amino acids.

The chain has TRBV2 and TRBJ2-1, with TRBD1 as a possible D gene (5 bases). With 4 bases removed from V and 10 bases from J, the gap between germline ends came to 11 bases. Per the germline V gene, CDR1 is SNHLY and CDR2 is FYNNEI. The CDR3 extends over 12 amino acids. CDR3 loop: CASSVDSREQFF. The CDR3 bases are TGTGCCAGCAGTGTCGACAGCAGGGAGCAGTTCTTC.

In its sample, this clonotype was seen a few times. The V gene is TRBV15, the J gene TRBJ2-4; the D gene is possibly TRBD2 (6 bases). The CDR3 consists of 15 residues. Germline V gives CDR1 LNHNV, CDR2 YYDKDF (reference sequence). The germline V and J ends were trimmed by 2 bases and 8 bases, with 16 bases remaining between them. The CDR3: CATSRLGLYGDIQYF. The CDR3 coding sequence is TGTGCCACCAGCAGATTGGGACTTTACGGGGACATTCAGTACTTC. The whole variable domain, remainder taken from reference TRBV15 and TRBJ2-4, is DAMVIQNPRYQVTQFGKPVTLSCSQTLNHNVMYWYQQKSSQAPKLLFHYYDKDFNNEADTPDNFQSRRPNTSFCFLDIRSPGLGDTAMYLCATSRLGLYGDIQYFGAGTRLSVL.

This clonotype occurred a few times. This sequence joins TRBV14 and TRBJ1-2, with D possibly TRBD1 on 6 matching bases. The germline V gene has CDR1 SGHDN and CDR2 FVKESK. CDR3 length: 14 amino acids. Trimming removed 4 bases from V and 6 bases from J, with 15 bases in between. As DNA, the CDR3 is TGTGCCAGCAGCCGCGGACAGTTTGGTGATGGCTACACCTTC. Translating gives CASSRGQFGDGYTF.

This chain uses TRBV7-9 with TRBJ1-6; 9 bases align to TRBD1. Germline CDR1 SEHNR, CDR2 FQNEAQ (reference sequence). This CDR3 has 13 residues. Trimming cost V 5 bases and J 9 bases; bases outside gene matches: 2. CDR3 DNA: TGTGCCAGCAGCGACAGGGGGACTTCACCCCTCCACTTT. This translates into CASSDRGTSPLHF.

This clonotype was seen ten or more times. The chain couples TRBV5-1 to TRBJ1-1; D uncertain. V lost 1 base to trimming and J lost 0 bases, with 10 bases between them. Germline V gene sequence: CDR1 SGHRS, CDR2 YFSETQ. This CDR3 has 15 residues. The CDR3: CASSLPGRMNTEAFF. CDR3 DNA: TGCGCCAGCAGCTTGCCCGGACGGATGAACACTGAAGCTTTCTTT.

This clonotype was recorded many times. V is TRBV5-1 and J is TRBJ2-1; D remains ambiguous. The V end was cut by 0 bases, the J end by 4 bases, with 11 bases between. Germline lookup yields CDR1 SGHRS and CDR2 YFSETQ. The CDR3 is 15 residues long. The CDR3 sequence is CASSLGVYSYNEQFF. The CDR3 nucleotides read TGCGCCAGCAGCTTGGGAGTATACTCATACAATGAGCAGTTCTTC.

The rearrangement joins TRBV5-6 to TRBJ2-1; 7 positions match TRBD2. This CDR3 comprises 13 residues. CDR1 and CDR2 (germline): SGHDT, YYEEEE. The V segment lost 4 bases and the J segment 9 bases; nucleotides outside the gene matches: 7. The CDR3 spells CASSLGRVSEQFF. The CDR3 bases are TGTGCCAGCAGCCTGGGGAGGGTCAGTGAGCAGTTCTTC.

The chain is built from TRBV4-2 and TRBJ2-3; 13 bases align to TRBD2. Trimming at V came to 4 bases and at J to 2 bases, leaving 3 bases not matched to a gene. The germline CDR1 and CDR2 sequences are LGHNA and YNFKEQ. The CDR3 contains 16 residues. CDR3 sequence (DNA): TGTGCCAGCAGCCCGGGGACTAGCGGGGCCACAGATACGCAGTATTTT. Protein product: CASSPGTSGATDTQYF.

In its sample, this clonotype was seen a few times. The rearrangement joins TRBV7-6 to TRBJ2-2, with 8 nucleotides matching TRBD1. The CDR3 extends over 15 amino acids. Germline V gene lookup returns CDR1 SGHVS and CDR2 FNYEAQ. J was trimmed by 4 bases and V by 5 bases; bases with no gene match: 6. CDR3 sequence reads: CASSVGQGGTGELFF. CDR3 DNA sequence: TGTGCCAGCAGCGTTGGACAGGGTGGCACCGGGGAGCTGTTTTTT. The full variable domain, its missing parts supplied by reference TRBV7-6 and TRBJ2-2, is GAGVSQSPRYKVTKRGQDVALRCDPISGHVSLYWYRQALGQGPEFLTYFNYEAQQDKSGLPNDRFSAERPEGSISTLTIQRTEQRDSAMYRCASSVGQGGTGELFFGEGSRLTVL.

The rearrangement joins TRBV27 to TRBJ2-5; TRBD1 might be the D (6 bases). The germline gives CDR1 MNHEY, CDR2 SMNVEV (reference sequence). V was trimmed by 5 bases and J by 2 bases, leaving 12 bases between them. CDR3 length: 14 amino acids. CDR3 nucleotides: TGTGCCAGCAGTGCCCAGGGGTGGCAAGAGACCCAGTACTTC. As protein: CASSAQGWQETQYF.

This clonotype has a handful of counts. Written as DNA, the CDR3 is TGCAGCGCCCGGACAGGGAACACCGGGGAGCTGTTTTTT. It codes for CSARTGNTGELFF. The chain recombines TRBV29-1 with TRBJ2-2, with TRBD1 matching 7 bases. The V and J ends lost 7 bases and 1 base, in that order; junction bases with no gene match: 3. CDR1 SQVTM and CDR2 ANQGSEA come from the germline V gene. The CDR3 consists of 13 residues.

This sequence joins TRBV13 and TRBJ1-4; D unclear. Germline CDR1 and CDR2: PRHDT and FYEKMQ (reference sequence). Trimming shortened V by 4 bases and J by 10 bases, and 13 bases separated the two germline ends. The CDR3 is made up of 13 amino acids. The CDR3 here is CASSSLAAGKLFF. In DNA form, the CDR3 reads TGTGCCAGCAGCTCCCTAGCGGCGGGAAAACTGTTTTTT.

This clonotype was found a few times. The V gene is TRBV7-9, the J gene TRBJ1-6; a possible D gene is TRBD1 (5 bases). The CDR3 loop spans 16 amino acids. Trimming cost V 6 bases and J 4 bases, with 16 bases left between them. Germline lookup yields CDR1 SEHNR and CDR2 FQNEAQ (reference sequence). CDR3 in DNA: TGTGCCAGCAGGCTAGCGGGGGGTCCGTATAATTCACCCCTCCACTTT. It specifies CASRLAGGPYNSPLHF.

V and J are TRBV7-2 and TRBJ2-3; 12 bases align to TRBD2. Trimming took 5 bases from V and 5 from J; bases not matched to a gene: 8. The CDR3 runs to 16 residues. The V gene's germline CDR1 is SGHTA and CDR2 FQGNSA. The CDR3 loop reads CASSPALAGGQDTQYF. The CDR3 nucleotides are TGTGCCAGCAGCCCCGCCCTAGCGGGGGGGCAAGATACGCAGTATTTT.

The rearrangement joins TRBV6-1 to TRBJ2-4; possibly TRBD1 for D (8 bases). Trimming took 7 bases from V and 7 from J, leaving 14 bases between them. Germline CDR1 and CDR2: MNHNS and SASEGT. The CDR3 runs to 13 residues. The chain's CDR3 is CASIKQGGNIQYF. The DNA of the CDR3 is TGTGCCAGCATTAAACAGGGGGGGAACATTCAGTACTTC.

This clonotype was found a few times. The chain uses TRBV4-3 and TRBJ1-1; no reliable D call. The CDR3 runs to 14 residues. V gave up 0 bases and J gave up 6 bases, with 11 bases separating them. The germline CDR1 and CDR2 sequences are LGHNA and YSLEER. The CDR3 protein is CASSQERLSAEAFF. The CDR3, as DNA: TGCGCCAGCAGCCAAGAACGGCTTAGTGCTGAAGCTTTCTTT.

The chain recombines TRBV20-1 with TRBJ2-7, with D possibly being TRBD2 (5 bases). The CDR3 covers 16 residues. V was shortened by 3 bases and J by 5 bases, with 23 bases between the two germline ends. Germline V gives CDR1 DFQATT, CDR2 SNEGSKA (reference sequence). CDR3 sequence (DNA): TGCAGTGCTAGTCCCCATCCCGGACTGACCCCTCACGAGCAGTACTTC. It is translated as CSASPHPGLTPHEQYF.

This clonotype has a handful of counts. The rearrangement uses TRBV5-4 and TRBJ2-2; 7 nucleotides match TRBD1. Looked up from germline, CDR1 is SGHNT and CDR2 is YYREEE (reference sequence). The CDR3 covers 17 residues. V shed 4 bases and J 1 base; nucleotides not matched to a gene: 10. The CDR3 protein is CASSPITGAMNTGELFF. For the CDR3, the DNA is TGTGCCAGCAGCCCAATTACAGGGGCCATGAACACCGGGGAGCTGTTTTTT. The entire variable domain, with the rest obtained from reference TRBV5-4 and TRBJ2-2, is as follows: ETGVTQSPTHLIKTRGQQVTLRCSSQSGHNTVSWYQQALGQGPQFIFQYYREEENGRGNFPPRFSGLQFPNYSSELNVNALELDDSALYLCASSPITGAMNTGELFFGEGSRLTVL.

In this sample, this clonotype turned up many times. This sequence joins TRBV4-3 and TRBJ1-4; a weak D match, TRBD1 (5 bases). The CDR3 spans 13 residues. Germline lookup yields CDR1 LGHNA and CDR2 YSLEER. V dropped 0 bases and J dropped 8 bases, with 7 bases sitting between them. CDR3 in amino acids: CASSQDGGEKLFF. CDR3 nucleotide sequence: TGCGCCAGCAGCCAAGATGGGGGAGAAAAACTGTTTTTT.

A few counts support this clonotype. The chain is built from TRBV7-9 and TRBJ2-1; D unresolved. The length of the CDR3 is 14 residues. Trimming took off 3 bases at V and 9 bases at J, with 15 bases between the two ends. CDR1 SEHNR and CDR2 FQNEAQ come from the germline V gene (reference sequence). CDR3: CASSLVRYMGEQFF. In DNA, the CDR3 is TGTGCCAGCAGCTTGGTCCGTTACATGGGTGAGCAGTTCTTC.